These 5 T cell receptor beta chains share one sample of origin, sequenced in a study of T cell responses to AZD1222 COVID-19 vaccine. The table came from immunoSEQ multiplex PCR; TCRdb's copy has only in-frame clones and leaves some out. The sample has around 94,000 clones; nearly 90% are singletons. Sequencing was performed on peripheral blood, taken on day 0 of AZD1222 vaccination. All receptors come from an adult in good health.

The chain carries TRBV7-8 and TRBJ2-6; D might be TRBD1 (5 bases). Looked up from germline, CDR1 is SGHVS and CDR2 is FQNEAQ. The V gene lost 5 bases and the J gene lost 7 bases, with 18 bases spanning the gap. The CDR3 contains 16 residues. The CDR3 bases are TGTGCCAGCAGCCCCGACATAGCAGGGTCCGCCAACGTCCTGACTTTC. Translating it yields CASSPDIAGSANVLTF.

The rearrangement links TRBV7-3 to TRBJ2-3; D gene uncertain. From germline, CDR1 is SGHTA and CDR2 FQGTGA. This CDR3 is 15 amino acids long. V was pared by 2 bases and J by 3 bases, with 12 bases between. Here the CDR3 DNA reads TGTGCCAGCAGCTTAGCGCCCCGCCGGACAGATACGCAGTATTTT. Encoded protein: CASSLAPRRTDTQYF.

V usage is TRBV5-5 and J usage is TRBJ1-1; D not certain. The germline V gene has CDR1 SGHKS and CDR2 YYEKEE (reference sequence). This CDR3 has 14 amino acids. V gave up 2 bases and J gave up 1 base, with 9 bases separating them. The CDR3 region has the DNA TGTGCCAGCAGCTTAGGGCAGCAGAACACTGAAGCTTTCTTT. Protein sequence: CASSLGQQNTEAFF. Full variable domain (outside the CDR3, taken from reference TRBV5-5 and TRBJ1-1): DAGVTQSPTHLIKTRGQQVTLRCSPISGHKSVSWYQQVLGQGPQFIFQYYEKEERGRGNFPDRFSARQFPNYSSELNVNALLLGDSALYLCASSLGQQNTEAFFGQGTRLTVV.

CDR3 protein: CASSPFDLSNQPQHF. Here the CDR3 DNA reads TGTGCCAGCAGTCCTTTCGACCTTAGCAATCAGCCCCAGCATTTT. The J gene is TRBJ1-5, the V gene TRBV27; D unresolved. Germline lookup yields CDR1 MNHEY and CDR2 SMNVEV (reference sequence). The CDR3 covers 15 residues. V lost 5 bases to trimming and J lost 0 bases, with 11 bases between them.

The rearrangement uses TRBV5-1 and TRBJ2-5; tentatively, D is TRBD1 (6 bases). V dropped 2 bases and J dropped 3 bases, with 8 bases sitting between them. This CDR3 contains 13 residues. Germline V gene lookup returns CDR1 SGHRS and CDR2 YFSETQ. The CDR3 region has the DNA TGCGCCAGCAGCTTAAGGGGGAAAGAGACCCAGTACTTC. Translation: CASSLRGKETQYF.